The 21 T cell receptor beta chains in this list originate from one sample, sequenced in a study of control samples from healthy donors and cancer patients. Only in-frame clones appear in the TCRdb table, and some are missing; sequencing was by immunoSEQ multiplex PCR. The profile covers about 170,000 clones, with around 90% appearing a single time and more than 10% taken by the ten largest. The sequenced sample consisted of blood. The receptor source for this set is a man in his thirties or forties in good health.

The chain couples TRBV10-1 to TRBJ2-5; D is undetermined. The CDR3 is made up of 12 amino acids. The germline CDR1 and CDR2 sequences are WNHNN and SYGVQD (reference sequence). Trimming pared 9 bases from V and 1 base from J, leaving 9 bases between. The CDR3 loop is CASQDGQETQYF. The CDR3 bases are TGCGCCAGTCAGGACGGCCAAGAGACCCAGTACTTC.

The rearrangement joins TRBV5-5 to TRBJ1-4, with 10 bases identical to TRBD1. The CDR3 consists of 16 residues. V dropped 0 bases and J dropped 6; count of bases not matched to a gene: 5. Germline CDR1 SGHKS, CDR2 YYEKEE (reference sequence). The CDR3 region has the DNA TGTGCCAGCAGCTTGGGAGGACAGGGGGAGGATGAAAAACTGTTTTTT. It yields the protein CASSLGGQGEDEKLFF.

In its sample, this clone was seen a few times. The rearrangement uses TRBV5-1 and TRBJ2-3, with D perhaps TRBD2 (6 bases). The CDR3 is 16 residues long. Per germline, CDR1 SGHRS and CDR2 YFSETQ. V lost 0 bases and J 6 bases, leaving 17 bases between the germline ends. The CDR3 loop reads CASSLGVRQAGDTQYF. Here the CDR3 DNA reads TGCGCCAGCAGCTTGGGGGTCCGGCAGGCGGGGGATACGCAGTATTTT. The whole variable domain, remainder taken from reference TRBV5-1 and TRBJ2-3, is KAGVTQTPRYLIKTRGQQVTLSCSPISGHRSVSWYQQTPGQGLQFLFEYFSETQRNKGNFPGRFSGRQFSNSRSEMNVSTLELGDSALYLCASSLGVRQAGDTQYFGPGTRLTVL.

The chain recombines TRBV18 with TRBJ2-1, with D perhaps matching TRBD2 (6 bases). There are 13 residues in the CDR3. V lost 5 bases, J lost 4 bases, and 9 bases lay in between. The germline CDR1 and CDR2 sequences are KGHSH and LQKENI. CDR3 loop: CASSEAGYNEQFF. The CDR3 DNA is TGTGCCAGCTCAGAAGCGGGTTACAATGAGCAGTTCTTC.

J is TRBJ1-3 and V is TRBV3-1 (or the pseudogene TRBV3-2); a possible D gene is TRBD1 (6 bases). Germline V gene lookup returns CDR1 LGHDT and CDR2 YNNKEL (reference sequence). The CDR3 totals 17 residues. Trimming cost V 2 bases and J 3 bases, with 17 bases left between them. CDR3 amino acids: CASSQLAGAVVGNTIYF. CDR3 sequence (DNA): TGTGCCAGCAGCCAACTGGCAGGGGCAGTCGTTGGAAACACCATATATTTT.

The chain combines TRBV5-1 with TRBJ2-2; unclear D gene. Germline CDR1 and CDR2: SGHRS and YFSETQ. The V end was cut by 1 base, the J end by 2 bases, with 12 bases between. This CDR3 region has 16 residues. CDR3 DNA sequence: TGCGCCAGCAGCTTGCAAGGTCCGGCTAACACCGGGGAGCTGTTTTTT. It yields the protein CASSLQGPANTGELFF. The full variable domain, with the rest looked up from reference TRBV5-1 and TRBJ2-2, is KAGVTQTPRYLIKTRGQQVTLSCSPISGHRSVSWYQQTPGQGLQFLFEYFSETQRNKGNFPGRFSGRQFSNSRSEMNVSTLELGDSALYLCASSLQGPANTGELFFGEGSRLTVL.

The chain carries TRBV4-3 and TRBJ2-3; D remains unclear. CDR1 and CDR2 from the germline V gene are LGHNA and YSLEER. CDR3 size: 17 residues. Trimming cost V 4 bases and J 1 base, with 18 bases left between them. The CDR3 spells CASSLRAWIEGTDTQYF. CDR3 coding DNA: TGCGCCAGCAGCCTACGGGCCTGGATTGAGGGCACAGATACGCAGTATTTT.

At least ten counts were recorded for this clone. The V gene is TRBV2, the J gene TRBJ1-5; tentatively, D is TRBD1 (6 bases). Trimming shortened V by 5 bases and J by 7 bases, and 12 bases separated the two germline ends. The germline gives CDR1 SNHLY, CDR2 FYNNEI. The CDR3 sequence is 13 residues long. This CDR3 reads CASSSDSPQPQHF. The DNA for the CDR3 is TGTGCCAGCAGTTCGGACAGTCCCCAGCCCCAGCATTTT.

The chain joins TRBV7-2 to TRBJ2-5; 10 nucleotides line up with TRBD1. The CDR3 is 15 residues long. V was clipped by 1 base and J by 4 bases; unmatched bases: 3. From germline, CDR1 is SGHTA and CDR2 FQGNSA. Written as DNA, the CDR3 is TGTGCCAGCAGCTTAGTGACAGGGGGCGCAGAGACCCAGTACTTC. Protein: CASSLVTGGAETQYF.

The chain joins TRBV5-6 to TRBJ2-7; D is unresolved. The V end lost 3 bases, the J end lost 3 bases, and 7 bases lay between the germline ends. CDR3 size: 12 residues. The germline V gene encodes CDR1 SGHDT and CDR2 YYEEEE. The CDR3 here is CASSSWGYEQYF. For the CDR3, the DNA is TGTGCCAGCAGCTCGTGGGGCTACGAGCAGTACTTC.

The chain carries TRBV3-1 (or the pseudogene TRBV3-2) and TRBJ2-5; D remains unclear. Trimming removed 2 bases at V and 2 bases at J, with 9 bases between. Germline V gene data show CDR1 as LGHDT and CDR2 as YNNKEL (reference sequence). This CDR3 comprises 14 residues. The chain's CDR3 is CASSQHRKQETQYF. Here the CDR3 DNA reads TGTGCCAGCAGCCAACACAGAAAACAAGAGACCCAGTACTTC.

This clone was detected only a few times. This chain links TRBV9 with TRBJ2-2; D uncertain. V lost 1 base, J lost 7 bases, and 11 bases lay in between. The CDR3 sequence is 14 residues long. Looked up from germline, CDR1 is SGDLS and CDR2 is YYNGEE. This chain's CDR3 is CASSVSGNSGELFF. Written as DNA, the CDR3 is TGTGCCAGCAGCGTAAGTGGTAATAGCGGGGAGCTGTTTTTT.

This rearrangement joins TRBV28 to TRBJ2-2; perhaps TRBD2 as D (5 bases). This CDR3 comprises 15 residues. V was clipped by 3 bases and J by 6 bases, with 14 bases between them. Germline lookup yields CDR1 MDHEN and CDR2 SYDVKM. As DNA, the CDR3 is TGTGCCAGCAGTTTCAGCACTAGGATTCCCGGGGAGCTGTTTTTT. It translates to CASSFSTRIPGELFF.

The chain carries TRBV11-1 and TRBJ1-1; no firm D call. V lost 8 bases and J 4 bases, leaving 17 bases between the germline ends. CDR3 length equals 14 residues. CDR1 and CDR2 (germline): SGHAT, FQDESV (reference sequence). CDR3 residues: CASSRMHGVTEAFF. CDR3 nucleotides: TGTGCCAGCTCTCGGATGCACGGGGTCACTGAAGCTTTCTTT.

The chain recombines TRBV19 with TRBJ2-3, with TRBD2 matching over 14 bases. V dropped 6 bases and J dropped 1; count of bases not matched to a gene: 3. The germline gives CDR1 LNHDA, CDR2 SQIVND (reference sequence). The CDR3 consists of 16 residues. DNA of the CDR3: TGTGCCAGTAGCAAGGGACTAGCGGGGGGCACAGATACGCAGTATTTT. Encoded protein: CASSKGLAGGTDTQYF.

This chain connects TRBV7-2 to TRBJ1-5; D uncertain. The CDR3 loop spans 13 amino acids. The germline V gene encodes CDR1 SGHTA and CDR2 FQGNSA. The germline V and J ends were trimmed by 1 base and 4 bases, with 5 bases remaining between them. The CDR3 protein is CASSLGVNQPQHF. Written as DNA, the CDR3 is TGTGCCAGCAGCTTAGGGGTTAATCAGCCCCAGCATTTT.

This clone was seen once. The rearrangement links TRBV19 to TRBJ2-2; D is uncertain. The CDR3 consists of 15 residues. The ends were cut back, 9 bases at V and 1 base at J, with 15 bases in the middle. Germline CDR1 LNHDA, CDR2 SQIVND (reference sequence). CDR3 loop: CASMSGEWNTGELFF. In nucleotides, the CDR3 is TGTGCCAGCATGAGTGGAGAATGGAACACCGGGGAGCTGTTTTTT.

The gene calls are TRBV5-5 and TRBJ1-1, with no clear D. The length of the CDR3 is 13 residues. The germline V and J ends were trimmed by 4 bases and 4 bases, with 11 bases remaining between them. From germline, CDR1 is SGHKS and CDR2 YYEKEE (reference sequence). The CDR3 protein is CASSRDPFTEAFF. CDR3 in DNA: TGTGCCAGCAGCCGGGATCCCTTCACTGAAGCTTTCTTT.

The CDR3 reads CAWSLEARSVYGYTF. The CDR3 DNA reads TGTGCCTGGAGTTTGGAAGCTAGATCTGTCTATGGCTACACCTTC. The chain employs TRBV30 and TRBJ1-2, with D hard to call. Germline loops: CDR1 GTSNPN, CDR2 SVGIG (reference sequence). V lost 2 bases, J lost 4 bases, and 17 bases lay in between. This CDR3 is built from 15 residues.

V is TRBV3-1 (or the pseudogene TRBV3-2) and J is TRBJ1-5; D remains unclear. Per the germline V gene, CDR1 is LGHDT and CDR2 is YNNKEL (reference sequence). The V end was cut by 0 bases, the J end by 6 bases, with 9 bases between. The CDR3 runs 14 residues. DNA for the CDR3: TGTGCCAGCAGCCAAGATAGTCGGCCTCAGCCCCAGCATTTT. Residues: CASSQDSRPQPQHF.

CDR3 loop: CATHLAGVNEQFF. The CDR3 coding sequence is TGTGCCACCCATCTAGCGGGAGTTAATGAGCAGTTCTTC. The chain couples TRBV6-5 to TRBJ2-1; 10 bases agree with TRBD2. Unmatched junction bases numbered 7, after V lost 10 bases and J lost 7 bases. There are 13 residues in the CDR3. From germline, CDR1 is MNHEY and CDR2 SVGAGI.